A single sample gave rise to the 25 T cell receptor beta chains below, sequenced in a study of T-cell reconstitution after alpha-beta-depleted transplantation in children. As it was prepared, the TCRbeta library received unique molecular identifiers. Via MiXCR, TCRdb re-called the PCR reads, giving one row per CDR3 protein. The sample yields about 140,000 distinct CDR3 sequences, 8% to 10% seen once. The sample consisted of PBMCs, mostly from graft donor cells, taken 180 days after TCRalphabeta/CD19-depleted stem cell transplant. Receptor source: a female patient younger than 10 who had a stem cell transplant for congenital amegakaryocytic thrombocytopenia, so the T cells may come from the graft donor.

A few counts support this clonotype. CDR3 residues: CSAPGTSGRSYEQYF. CDR3 nucleotides: TGCAGTGCCCCAGGGACTAGCGGGCGCTCCTACGAGCAGTACTTC. J is TRBJ2-7 and V is TRBV20-1, with 12 bases that match TRBD2. The CDR3 is made up of 15 amino acids. Trimming at V came to 6 bases and at J to 0 bases, leaving 6 bases not matched to a gene. CDR1 is DFQATT, CDR2 SNEGSKA, per germline (reference sequence).

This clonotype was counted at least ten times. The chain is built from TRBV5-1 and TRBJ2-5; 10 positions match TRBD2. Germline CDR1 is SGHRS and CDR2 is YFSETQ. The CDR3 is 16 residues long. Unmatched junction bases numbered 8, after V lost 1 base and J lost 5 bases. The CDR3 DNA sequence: TGCGCCAGCAGCTTGAAGCGGGGGGGCCGGGAGGAGACCCAGTACTTC. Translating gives CASSLKRGGREETQYF.

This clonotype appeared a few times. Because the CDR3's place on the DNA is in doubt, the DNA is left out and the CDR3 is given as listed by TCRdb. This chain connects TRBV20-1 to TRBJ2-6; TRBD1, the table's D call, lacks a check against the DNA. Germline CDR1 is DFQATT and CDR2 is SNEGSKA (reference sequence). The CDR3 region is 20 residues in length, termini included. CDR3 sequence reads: CSARVVGTGAIYSGANVPTF.

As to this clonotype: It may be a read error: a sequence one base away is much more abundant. Here the CDR3 DNA reads TGTGCCAGCAGCAAGACTGGAGAACACGAGCTGTACTTC. Protein product: CASSKTGEHELYF. The J gene is TRBJ2-7, the V gene TRBV5-4; no firm D call. The CDR3 has 13 amino acids. The V gene's germline CDR1 is SGHNT and CDR2 YYREEE (reference sequence).

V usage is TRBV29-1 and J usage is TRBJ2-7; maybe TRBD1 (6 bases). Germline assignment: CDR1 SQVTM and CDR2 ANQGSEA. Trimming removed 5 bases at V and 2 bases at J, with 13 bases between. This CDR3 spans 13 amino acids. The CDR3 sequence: CSVLMDSPYEQYF. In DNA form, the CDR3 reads TGCAGCGTTCTTATGGACAGCCCCTACGAGCAGTACTTC.

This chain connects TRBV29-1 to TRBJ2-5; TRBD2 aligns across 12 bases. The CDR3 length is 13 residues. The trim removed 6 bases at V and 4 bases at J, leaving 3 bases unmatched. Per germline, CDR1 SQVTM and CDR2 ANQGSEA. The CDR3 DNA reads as TGCAGCGTCGAGACTAGCGGGAGAGAGACCCAGTACTTC. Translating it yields CSVETSGRETQYF.

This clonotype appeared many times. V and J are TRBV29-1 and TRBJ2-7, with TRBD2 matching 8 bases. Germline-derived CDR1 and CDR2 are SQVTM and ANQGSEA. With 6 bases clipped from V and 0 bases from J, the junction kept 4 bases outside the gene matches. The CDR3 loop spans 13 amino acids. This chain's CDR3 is CSVGTRLSYEQYF. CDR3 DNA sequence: TGCAGCGTGGGGACTAGGCTCTCCTACGAGCAGTACTTC.

As DNA, the CDR3 is TGTGCCAGCAGCCAAGTTGCGGGCCCCAGCTCTGGAAACACCATATATTTT. This translates into CASSQVAGPSSGNTIYF. The J gene is TRBJ1-3, the V gene TRBV3-1; D is uncertain. CDR1 is LGHDT, CDR2 YNNKEL, per germline (reference sequence). Between the trimmed V and J ends, which lost 1 base and 0 bases, there was a span of 13 bases. The CDR3 loop spans 17 amino acids.

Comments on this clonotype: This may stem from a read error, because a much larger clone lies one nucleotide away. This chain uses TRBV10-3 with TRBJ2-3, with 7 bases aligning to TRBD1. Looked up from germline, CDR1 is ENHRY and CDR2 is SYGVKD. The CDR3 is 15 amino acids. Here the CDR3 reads CATSQRGGATDTQYF. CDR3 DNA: TGTGCCACCAGTCAGCGAGGGGGCGCCACAGATACGCAGTATTTT.

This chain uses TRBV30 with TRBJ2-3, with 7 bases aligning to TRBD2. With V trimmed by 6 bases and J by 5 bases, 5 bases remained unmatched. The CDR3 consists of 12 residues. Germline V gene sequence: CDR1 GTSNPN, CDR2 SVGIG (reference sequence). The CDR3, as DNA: TGTGCCTGCGCGGGAGCTGGAGATACGCAGTATTTT. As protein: CACAGAGDTQYF.

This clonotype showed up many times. The DNA of the CDR3 is TGTGCCAGCATAACAGGGGGTGTGGAAAAACTGTTTTTT. This translates into CASITGGVEKLFF. The rearrangement uses TRBV2 and TRBJ1-4; the match to TRBD1 covers 8 bases. V shed 7 bases and J 8 bases; nucleotides not matched to a gene: 6. Germline CDR1 and CDR2: SNHLY and FYNNEI. There are 13 residues in the CDR3.

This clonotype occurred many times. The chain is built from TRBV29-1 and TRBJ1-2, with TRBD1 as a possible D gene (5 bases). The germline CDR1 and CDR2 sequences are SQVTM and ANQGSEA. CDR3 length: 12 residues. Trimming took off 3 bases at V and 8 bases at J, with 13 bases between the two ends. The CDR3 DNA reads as TGCAGCGTTGAGTTGGCAGGGTCCGGCTACACCTTC. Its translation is CSVELAGSGYTF.

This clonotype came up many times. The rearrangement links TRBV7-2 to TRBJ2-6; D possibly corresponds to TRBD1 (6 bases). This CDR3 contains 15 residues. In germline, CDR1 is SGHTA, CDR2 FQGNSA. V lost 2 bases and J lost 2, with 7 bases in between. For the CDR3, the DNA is TGTGCCAGCAGCTTAACAGGGCCTGGGGCCAACGTCCTGACTTTC. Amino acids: CASSLTGPGANVLTF.

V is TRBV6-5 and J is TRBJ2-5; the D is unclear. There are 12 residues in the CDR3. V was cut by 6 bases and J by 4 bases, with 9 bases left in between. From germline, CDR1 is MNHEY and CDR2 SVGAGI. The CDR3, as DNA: TGTGCCAGCAGGGCAGCCGGAGAGACCCAGTACTTC. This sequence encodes CASRAAGETQYF.

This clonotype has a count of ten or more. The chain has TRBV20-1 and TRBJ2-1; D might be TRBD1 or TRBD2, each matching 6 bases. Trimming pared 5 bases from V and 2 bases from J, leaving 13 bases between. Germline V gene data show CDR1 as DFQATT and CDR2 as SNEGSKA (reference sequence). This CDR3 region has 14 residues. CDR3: CSADRGPPYNEQFF. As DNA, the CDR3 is TGCAGTGCTGACCGGGGGCCTCCCTACAATGAGCAGTTCTTC.

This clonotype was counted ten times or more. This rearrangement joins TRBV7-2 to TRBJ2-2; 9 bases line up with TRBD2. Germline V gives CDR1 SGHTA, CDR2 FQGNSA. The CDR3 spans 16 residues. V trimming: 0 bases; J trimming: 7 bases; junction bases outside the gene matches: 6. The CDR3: CASSLASGRPSGELFF. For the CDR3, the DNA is TGTGCCAGCAGCTTAGCTAGCGGGAGACCCAGCGGGGAGCTGTTTTTT.

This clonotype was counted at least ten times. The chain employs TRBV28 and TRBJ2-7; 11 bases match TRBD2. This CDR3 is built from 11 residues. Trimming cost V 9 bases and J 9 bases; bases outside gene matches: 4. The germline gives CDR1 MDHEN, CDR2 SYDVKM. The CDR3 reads CASTGTSGQYF. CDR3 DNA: TGTGCCAGTACCGGGACTAGCGGGCAGTACTTC.

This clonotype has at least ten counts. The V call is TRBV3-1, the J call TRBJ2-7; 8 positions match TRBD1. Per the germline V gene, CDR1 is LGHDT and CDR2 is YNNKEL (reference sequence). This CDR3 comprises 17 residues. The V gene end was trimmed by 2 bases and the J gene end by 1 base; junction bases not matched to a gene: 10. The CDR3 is CASSQISGQGFSYEQYF. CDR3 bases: TGTGCCAGCAGCCAAATTTCCGGACAGGGATTTTCCTACGAGCAGTACTTC.

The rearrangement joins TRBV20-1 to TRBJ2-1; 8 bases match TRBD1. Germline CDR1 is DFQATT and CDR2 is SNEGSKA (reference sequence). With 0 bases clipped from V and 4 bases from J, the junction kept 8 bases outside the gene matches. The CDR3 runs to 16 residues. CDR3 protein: CSARDSRQGQYNEQFF. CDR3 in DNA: TGCAGTGCTAGAGATTCCCGACAGGGGCAGTACAATGAGCAGTTCTTC.

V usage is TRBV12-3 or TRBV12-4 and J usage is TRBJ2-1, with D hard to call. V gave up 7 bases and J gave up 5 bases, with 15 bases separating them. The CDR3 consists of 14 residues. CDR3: CASIPTQSHNEQFF. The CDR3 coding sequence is TGTGCCAGCATTCCGACGCAGTCCCACAATGAGCAGTTCTTC.

The CDR3 reads CATSRGLDSRQPQHF. Here the CDR3 DNA reads TGTGCCACCAGCAGGGGGTTGGACAGTCGACAGCCCCAGCATTTT. The V call is TRBV15, the J call TRBJ1-5; weak D call: TRBD1 (6 bases). V lost 3 bases to trimming and J lost 7 bases, with 16 bases between them. CDR1 is LNHNV and CDR2 is YYDKDF in the germline V gene (reference sequence). The CDR3 extends over 15 amino acids.

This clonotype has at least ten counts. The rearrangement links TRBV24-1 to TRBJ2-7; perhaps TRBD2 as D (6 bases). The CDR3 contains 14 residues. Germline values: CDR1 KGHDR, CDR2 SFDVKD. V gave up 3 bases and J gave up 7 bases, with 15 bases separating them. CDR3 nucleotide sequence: TGTGCCACCAGTGATGCGGGACCCCAAAGGGAGCAGTACTTC. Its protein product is CATSDAGPQREQYF.

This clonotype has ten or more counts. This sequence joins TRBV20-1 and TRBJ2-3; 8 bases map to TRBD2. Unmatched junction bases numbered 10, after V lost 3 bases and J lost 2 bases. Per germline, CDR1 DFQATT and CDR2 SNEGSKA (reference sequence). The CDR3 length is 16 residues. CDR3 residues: CSASGRAGGYTDTQYF. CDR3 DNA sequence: TGCAGTGCTAGCGGAAGGGCGGGGGGCTACACAGATACGCAGTATTTT.

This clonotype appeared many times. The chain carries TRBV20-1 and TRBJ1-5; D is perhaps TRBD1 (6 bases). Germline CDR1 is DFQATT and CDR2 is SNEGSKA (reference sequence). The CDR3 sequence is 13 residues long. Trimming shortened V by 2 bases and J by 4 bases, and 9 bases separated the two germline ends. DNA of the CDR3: TGCAGTGCTAGAAACAGGGCTAATCAGCCCCAGCATTTT. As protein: CSARNRANQPQHF.

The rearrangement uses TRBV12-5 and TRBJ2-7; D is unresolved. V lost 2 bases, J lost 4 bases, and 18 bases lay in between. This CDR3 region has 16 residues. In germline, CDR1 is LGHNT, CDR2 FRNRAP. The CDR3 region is CASGLRTEPVSYEQYF. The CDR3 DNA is TGTGCTAGTGGTTTGAGAACAGAGCCGGTTTCGTACGAGCAGTACTTC. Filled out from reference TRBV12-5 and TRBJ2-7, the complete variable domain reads DARVTQTPRHKVTEMGQEVTMRCQPILGHNTVFWYRQTMMQGLELLAYFRNRAPLDDSGMPKDRFSAEMPDATLATLKIQPSEPRDSAVYFCASGLRTEPVSYEQYFGPGTRLTVT.